The entry below describes one T cell receptor beta chain. The antigen is undetermined. The source of the sample is a study of regulatory T cells in long-lasting Graves disease. General study points: Persistent Graves' patients showed less TCR diversity than newly diagnosed patients showed. Persistent disease preferred TRBV28, TRBJ1-2 and TRBJ2-5; new disease, TRBV20-1 and TRBJ2-1. Public clonotype sharing was higher in persistent than newly diagnosed patients.

Arm-PCR of CDR3 regions and iRepertoire HTBI primers were the basis on which TCR beta libraries were built. MiXCR, applied by TCRdb to the multiplex PCR reads, yields one record per CDR3 protein. The table records roughly 400,000 distinct CDR3 sequences, roughly 15% of them present only once. Time point here: newly diagnosed GD, antithyroid drugs for less than 3 months. The TCR library was made from RNA that had been extracted from PBMCs in TRIzol. Germline CDR1 SGHRS, CDR2 YFSETQ. V trimming: 4 bases; J trimming: 0 bases; junction bases outside the gene matches: 6. The CDR3 has 16 amino acids. These data were likewise used in another study, on T cells in Graves' hyperthyroidism and ophthalmopathy. That publication notes: TCR CDR3 underwent first-round RT-PCR with the HTBI primer set.

This chain links TRBV5-1 with TRBJ2-1; the match to TRBD2 covers 8 bases. The sequences come from peripheral blood mononuclear cells (PBMCs), collected at new diagnosis, from a patient treated with antithyroid drugs. The receptor was derived from a woman aged 18-29 years with Graves disease. In nucleotides, the CDR3 is TGCGCCAGCAGCAGCGGGGGACATTCCTCCTACAATGAGCAGTTCTTC. This sequence encodes CASSSGGHSSYNEQFF.